One sample yielded the 14 T cell receptor beta chains listed below, sequenced in a study of blood T cell repertoires in COVID-19. Data came from immunoSEQ multiplex PCR; TCRdb stores just in-frame clones and leaves some out. The sample has about 230,000 clones; about 87% are singletons. The specimen sequenced was peripheral blood. The origin of the receptors is a man aged 30 to 45 with COVID-19, enrolled during active disease.

This clone has only one observation. The gene calls are TRBV28 and TRBJ2-1; 8 bases are shared with TRBD2. V lost 7 bases and J lost 1; bases outside the gene matches: 9. The CDR3 is 16 residues long. CDR1 and CDR2 (germline): MDHEN, SYDVKM. CDR3 DNA: TGTGCCAGCATCAACACGGGGGGGGCATCCTACAATGAGCAGTTCTTC. As protein: CASINTGGASYNEQFF.

This chain joins TRBV19 and TRBJ2-3, with D hard to call. Between the trimmed V and J ends, which lost 3 bases and 2 bases, there was a span of 12 bases. The CDR3 contains 15 residues. Germline loops: CDR1 LNHDA, CDR2 SQIVND (reference sequence). In nucleotides, the CDR3 is TGTGCCAGTAGTATGGCCCCCTCCCCCACAGATACGCAGTATTTT. This translates into CASSMAPSPTDTQYF.

The chain employs TRBV27 and TRBJ2-1; D is possibly TRBD1 (7 bases). Germline lookup yields CDR1 MNHEY and CDR2 SMNVEV (reference sequence). Trimming stripped 6 bases from V and 5 bases from J, with 23 bases between. The CDR3 runs to 17 residues. The CDR3 nucleotides are TGTGCCAGCAGCTCCCGTGGGGGCAGGGGGGCGAACAATGAGCAGTTCTTC. Protein product: CASSSRGGRGANNEQFF.

The genes are TRBV15 and TRBJ2-7, with a tentative D call TRBD2 (6 bases). Germline assignment: CDR1 LNHNV and CDR2 YYDKDF (reference sequence). Trimming shortened V by 0 bases and J by 0 bases, and 15 bases separated the two germline ends. CDR3 size: 17 residues. CDR3 nucleotide sequence: TGTGCCACCAGCAGAGATCTATGGCGGGGAAGCTCCTACGAGCAGTACTTC. Protein: CATSRDLWRGSSYEQYF.

The chain employs TRBV20-1 and TRBJ2-1; D not resolved. The CDR3 runs to 11 residues. Germline lookup yields CDR1 DFQATT and CDR2 SNEGSKA (reference sequence). The germline V and J ends were trimmed by 4 bases and 4 bases, with 5 bases remaining between them. CDR3 protein: CSATFYNEQFF. CDR3 sequence (DNA): TGCAGTGCTACATTTTACAATGAGCAGTTCTTC.

The chain joins TRBV5-1 to TRBJ2-2; 7 bases are shared with TRBD1. This CDR3 has 18 residues. Per the germline V gene, CDR1 is SGHRS and CDR2 is YFSETQ. With 3 bases clipped from V and 3 bases from J, the junction kept 14 bases outside the gene matches. The CDR3 coding sequence is TGCGCCAGCAGCTGGGATGACAGGGATGTTACGGACACCGGGGAGCTGTTTTTT. Protein product: CASSWDDRDVTDTGELFF. Using reference TRBV5-1 and TRBJ2-2 for the parts outside the CDR3, the full variable domain is KAGVTQTPRYLIKTRGQQVTLSCSPISGHRSVSWYQQTPGQGLQFLFEYFSETQRNKGNFPGRFSGRQFSNSRSEMNVSTLELGDSALYLCASSWDDRDVTDTGELFFGEGSRLTVL.

The chain combines TRBV11-3 with TRBJ2-7, with 13 nucleotides matching TRBD2. This CDR3 spans 17 amino acids. The germline CDR1 and CDR2 sequences are SGHNT and YENEEA. J was trimmed by 5 bases and V by 4 bases; bases with no gene match: 11. CDR3 amino acids: CASSYRTSGSLYNEQYF. The CDR3 bases are TGTGCCAGCAGCTACAGGACTAGCGGGAGTCTTTATAACGAGCAGTACTTC.

This sequence joins TRBV5-1 and TRBJ1-1; 8 positions agree with TRBD1. The CDR3 sequence is 14 residues long. With 0 bases clipped from V and 5 bases from J, the junction kept 3 bases outside the gene matches. The germline V gene encodes CDR1 SGHRS and CDR2 YFSETQ. DNA of the CDR3: TGCGCCAGCAGCTTGGTGGACAGGGAGACTGAAGCTTTCTTT. The encoded protein is CASSLVDRETEAFF.

The V and J genes are TRBV14 and TRBJ1-1, with D possibly matching TRBD1 (6 bases). Germline values: CDR1 SGHDN, CDR2 FVKESK. The CDR3 runs 13 residues. V was pared by 2 bases and J by 7 bases, with 11 bases between. DNA of the CDR3: TGTGCCAGCAGCCAATCCAGGGGTGGTGAAGCTTTCTTT. This gives the protein CASSQSRGGEAFF. Based on the CDR3 plus reference TRBV14 and TRBJ1-1, the full variable domain is EAGVTQFPSHSVIEKGQTVTLRCDPISGHDNLYWYRRVMGKEIKFLLHFVKESKQDESGMPNNRFLAERTGGTYSTLKVQPAELEDSGVYFCASSQSRGGEAFFGQGTRLTVV.

The V and J genes are TRBV27 and TRBJ2-2; tentative D call: TRBD2 (7 bases). The CDR3 extends over 14 amino acids. Trimming shortened V by 10 bases and J by 8 bases, and 20 bases separated the two germline ends. Germline lookup yields CDR1 MNHEY and CDR2 SMNVEV (reference sequence). The CDR3 here is CATQGGAWAGELFF. The CDR3 DNA reads as TGTGCCACTCAAGGGGGGGCCTGGGCTGGGGAGCTGTTTTTT.

The rearrangement links TRBV7-9 to TRBJ1-5; tentatively, D is TRBD1 (6 bases). Germline loops: CDR1 SEHNR, CDR2 FQNEAQ (reference sequence). Trimming took 8 bases from V and 2 from J, leaving 13 bases between them. This CDR3 is 14 amino acids long. The CDR3 reads CASQRAGGNQPQHF. In DNA form, the CDR3 reads TGTGCCAGCCAGCGCGCAGGGGGCAATCAGCCCCAGCATTTT.

The chain uses TRBV10-3 and TRBJ2-7; 8 nucleotides match TRBD2. The CDR3 is 14 residues long. The germline V gene encodes CDR1 ENHRY and CDR2 SYGVKD. The V and J ends lost 2 bases and 2 bases, in that order; junction bases with no gene match: 2. CDR3 protein: CAISEGLAPYEQYF. Here the CDR3 DNA reads TGTGCCATCAGTGAGGGACTAGCTCCCTACGAGCAGTACTTC.

The chain uses TRBV12-3 or TRBV12-4 and TRBJ1-2; 11 nucleotides match TRBD1. The CDR3 is 13 residues long. Trimming removed 7 bases from V and 5 bases from J; junction bases left unmatched: 3. CDR3 sequence: CASNGQGAYGYTF. CDR3 nucleotide sequence: TGTGCCAGCAATGGACAGGGGGCATATGGCTACACCTTC.

The chain couples TRBV10-3 to TRBJ1-5, with D possibly matching TRBD1 (6 bases). This CDR3 is 14 amino acids long. V gave up 3 bases and J gave up 2 bases, with 8 bases separating them. Germline V CDR1 and CDR2: ENHRY, SYGVKD. The CDR3 DNA is TGTGCCATCAGTGAAAACAGGGGCAATCAGCCCCAGCATTTT. Translated: CAISENRGNQPQHF.